This TCR beta chain was recorded in a study of blood T cells in healthy people across ages. Then a second PCR, running roughly 7 to 11 cycles, was carried out with a sample-barcoded 5' primer and a J-beta primer mix. Carrying 12 random nucleotides, a template-switch adaptor labeled each individual cDNA molecule. Each CDR3 protein gets one entry after TCRdb re-called the 5' RACE reads with MiXCR. The table includes hundreds of thousands of distinct CDR3 sequences, 55% to 70% detected once. The ends lost 2 bases at V and 9 bases at J; junction bases unmatched: 15. The CDR3 covers 17 residues. The V gene's germline CDR1 is SGHRS and CDR2 YFSETQ. As to this clonotype: Its antigen is not identified.

Findings and limits, study-wide: Per million T cells, TCR beta diversity dropped about linearly as age rose. It was not known whether donors were CMV positive (a possible confounder of expanded clonotype changes).

The rearrangement joins TRBV5-1 to TRBJ2-1; 9 nucleotides agree with TRBD2. Sequenced material: blood. This TCR was sampled from a man aged 25 to 40 in good health. The CDR3, as DNA: TGCGCCAGCAGCTTTCATTCTAGCGGGGCCTCAGGAGGTGAGCAGTTCTTC. Residues: CASSFHSSGASGGEQFF.